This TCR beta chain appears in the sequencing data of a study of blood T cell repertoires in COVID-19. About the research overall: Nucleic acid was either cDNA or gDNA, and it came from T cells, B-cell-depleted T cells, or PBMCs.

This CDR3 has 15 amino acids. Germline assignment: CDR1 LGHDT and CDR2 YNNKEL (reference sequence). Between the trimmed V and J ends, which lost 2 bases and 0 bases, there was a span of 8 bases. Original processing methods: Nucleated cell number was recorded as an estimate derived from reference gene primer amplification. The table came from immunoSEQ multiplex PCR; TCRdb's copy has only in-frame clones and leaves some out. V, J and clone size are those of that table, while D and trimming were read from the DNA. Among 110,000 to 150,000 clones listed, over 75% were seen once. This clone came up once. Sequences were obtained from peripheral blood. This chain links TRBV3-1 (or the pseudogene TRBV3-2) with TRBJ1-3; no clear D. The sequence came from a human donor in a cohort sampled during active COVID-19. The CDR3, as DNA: TGTGCCAGCAGCCAAATGACAACCTCTGGAAACACCATATATTTT. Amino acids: CASSQMTTSGNTIYF.